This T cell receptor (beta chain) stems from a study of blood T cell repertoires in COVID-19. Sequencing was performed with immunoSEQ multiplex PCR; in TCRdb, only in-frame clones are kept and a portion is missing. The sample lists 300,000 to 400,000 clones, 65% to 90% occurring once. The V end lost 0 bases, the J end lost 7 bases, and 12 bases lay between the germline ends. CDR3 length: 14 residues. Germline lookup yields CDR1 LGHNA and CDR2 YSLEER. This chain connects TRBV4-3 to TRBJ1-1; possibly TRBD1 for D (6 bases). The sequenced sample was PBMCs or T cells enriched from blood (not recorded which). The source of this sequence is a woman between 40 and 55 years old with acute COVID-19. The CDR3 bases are TGCGCCAGCAGCCAAGATCTTAAAGGGGGTGAAGCTTTCTTT. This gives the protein CASSQDLKGGEAFF.